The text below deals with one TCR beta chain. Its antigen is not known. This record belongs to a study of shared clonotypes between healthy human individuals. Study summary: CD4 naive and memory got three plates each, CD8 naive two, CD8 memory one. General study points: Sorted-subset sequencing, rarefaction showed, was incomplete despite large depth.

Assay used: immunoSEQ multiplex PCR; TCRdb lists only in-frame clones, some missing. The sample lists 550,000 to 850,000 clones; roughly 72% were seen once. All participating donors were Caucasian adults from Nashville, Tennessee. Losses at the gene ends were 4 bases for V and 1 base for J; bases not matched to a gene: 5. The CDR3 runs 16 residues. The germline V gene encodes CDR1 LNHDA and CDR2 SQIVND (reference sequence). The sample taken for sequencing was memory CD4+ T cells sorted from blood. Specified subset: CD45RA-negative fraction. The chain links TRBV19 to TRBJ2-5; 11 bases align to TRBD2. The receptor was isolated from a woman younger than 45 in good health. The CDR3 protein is CASSTGLAGTQETQYF. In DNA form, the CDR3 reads TGTGCCAGTAGTACTGGACTAGCGGGTACCCAAGAGACCCAGTACTTC. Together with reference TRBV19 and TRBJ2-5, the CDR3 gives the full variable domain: DGGITQSPKYLFRKEGQNVTLSCEQNLNHDAMYWYRQDPGQGLRLIYYSQIVNDFQKGDIAEGYSVSREKKESFPLTVTSAQKNPTAFYLCASSTGLAGTQETQYFGPGTRLLVL.